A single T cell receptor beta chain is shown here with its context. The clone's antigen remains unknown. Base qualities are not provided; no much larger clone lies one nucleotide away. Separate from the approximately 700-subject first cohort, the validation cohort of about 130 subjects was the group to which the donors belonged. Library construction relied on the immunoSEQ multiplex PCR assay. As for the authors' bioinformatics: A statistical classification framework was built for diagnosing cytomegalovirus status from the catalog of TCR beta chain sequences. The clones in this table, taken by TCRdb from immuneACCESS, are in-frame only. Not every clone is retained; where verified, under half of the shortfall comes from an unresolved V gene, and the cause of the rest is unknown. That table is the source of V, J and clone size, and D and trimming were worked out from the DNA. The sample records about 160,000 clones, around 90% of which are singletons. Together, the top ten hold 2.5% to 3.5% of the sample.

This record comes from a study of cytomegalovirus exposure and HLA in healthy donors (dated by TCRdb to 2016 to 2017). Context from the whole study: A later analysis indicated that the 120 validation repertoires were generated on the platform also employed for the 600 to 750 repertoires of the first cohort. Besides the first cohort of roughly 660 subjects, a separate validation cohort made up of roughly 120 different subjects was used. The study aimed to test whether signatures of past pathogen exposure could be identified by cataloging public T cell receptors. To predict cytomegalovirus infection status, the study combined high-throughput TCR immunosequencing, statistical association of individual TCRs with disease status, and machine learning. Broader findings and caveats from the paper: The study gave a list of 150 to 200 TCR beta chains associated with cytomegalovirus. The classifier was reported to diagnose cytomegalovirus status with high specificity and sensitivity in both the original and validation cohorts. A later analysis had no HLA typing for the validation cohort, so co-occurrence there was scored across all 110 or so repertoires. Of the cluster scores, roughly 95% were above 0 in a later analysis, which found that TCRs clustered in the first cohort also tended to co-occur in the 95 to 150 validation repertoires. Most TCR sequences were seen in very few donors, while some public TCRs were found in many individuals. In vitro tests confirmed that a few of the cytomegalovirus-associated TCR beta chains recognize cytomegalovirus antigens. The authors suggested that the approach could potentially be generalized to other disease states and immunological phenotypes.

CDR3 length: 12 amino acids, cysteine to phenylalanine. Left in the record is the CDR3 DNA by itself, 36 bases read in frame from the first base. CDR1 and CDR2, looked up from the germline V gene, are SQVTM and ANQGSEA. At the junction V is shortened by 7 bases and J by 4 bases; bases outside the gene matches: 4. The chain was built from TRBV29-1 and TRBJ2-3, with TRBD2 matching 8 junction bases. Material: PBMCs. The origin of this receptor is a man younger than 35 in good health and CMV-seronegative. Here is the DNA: TGCAGCGGGGGGACTAGAGCAGATACGCAGTATTTT. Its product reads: CSGGTRADTQYF.